Listed here are 24 T cell receptor beta chains from one sample, sequenced in a study of T cell responses to AZD1222 COVID-19 vaccine. Profiled with immunoSEQ multiplex PCR; TCRdb holds only in-frame clones, not every one. The sample contains about 86,000 clones, roughly nine tenths of which appear only once. The sequences come from peripheral blood, collected 28 days after the second AZD1222 dose. The receptors come from an adult who received the AZD1222 COVID-19 vaccine.

The chain recombines TRBV4-3 with TRBJ2-7, with 11 bases fitting TRBD2. Germline V CDR1 and CDR2: LGHNA, YSLEER. V was pared by 1 base and J by 6 bases, with 5 bases of the junction left unmatched. This CDR3 has 15 residues. The DNA of the CDR3 is TGCGCCAGCAGCCAAGTGAGGACTAGCGGGCGCGAGCAGTACTTC. This codes for CASSQVRTSGREQYF.

Note on this clone: The sample has other DNA sequences that encode this CDR3 too. The chain recombines TRBV19 with TRBJ1-5; possibly TRBD1 for D (6 bases). Germline CDR1 LNHDA, CDR2 SQIVND (reference sequence). This CDR3 has 14 residues. The V end lost 4 bases, the J end lost 0 bases, and 7 bases lay between the germline ends. In DNA, the CDR3 is TGTGCCAGTAGTAACAGGGATAGCAATCAGCCCCAGCATTTT. Its translation: CASSNRDSNQPQHF.

The chain links TRBV6-5 to TRBJ1-2; D is ambiguous. CDR3 size: 12 residues. Germline assignment: CDR1 MNHEY and CDR2 SVGAGI. The V end was cut by 6 bases, the J end by 4 bases, with 9 bases between. CDR3: CASRRTLYGYTF. The CDR3 DNA is TGTGCCAGCAGACGGACCCTCTATGGCTACACCTTC.

The genes are TRBV10-1 and TRBJ2-5; weak D call: TRBD1 (5 bases). The CDR3 has 14 residues. The V gene's germline CDR1 is WNHNN and CDR2 SYGVQD (reference sequence). The V end lost 0 bases, the J end lost 5 bases, and 10 bases lay between the germline ends. This chain's CDR3 is CASSESKPGETQYF. CDR3 coding DNA: TGCGCCAGCAGTGAGTCGAAACCAGGGGAGACCCAGTACTTC.

The J gene is TRBJ2-1, the V gene TRBV4-2; 11 bases are a match to TRBD2. Germline trimming cut 3 bases from V and 6 bases from J; bases unmatched to any gene: 10. The CDR3 extends over 17 amino acids. Per germline, CDR1 LGHNA and CDR2 YNFKEQ. This CDR3 is CASSQKRGLADFNEQFF. CDR3 coding DNA: TGTGCCAGCAGCCAGAAGAGGGGACTAGCGGACTTCAATGAGCAGTTCTTC.

This clone was found once. V gene TRBV7-3 combines with J gene TRBJ1-2, with D unresolved. The CDR3 extends over 13 amino acids. V was cut by 5 bases and J by 3 bases, with 10 bases left in between. Germline CDR1 is SGHTA and CDR2 is FQGTGA. The CDR3 region is CASSLGADYGYTF. CDR3 coding DNA: TGTGCCAGCAGCCTGGGCGCTGACTATGGCTACACCTTC.

This rearrangement joins TRBV10-3 to TRBJ2-5, with 10 bases fitting TRBD1. The V and J ends lost 4 bases and 3 bases, in that order; junction bases with no gene match: 2. Germline-derived CDR1 and CDR2 are ENHRY and SYGVKD. The CDR3 sequence is 14 residues long. The CDR3 spells CAISGGTGEETQYF. CDR3 DNA: TGTGCCATCAGTGGGGGGACAGGGGAAGAGACCCAGTACTTC.

Remarks on this clone: The sample holds other DNA sequences that translate to the same CDR3. The CDR3 sequence is CASSLNEKLFF. The DNA of the CDR3 is TGCGCCAGCAGCCTGAATGAAAAACTGTTTTTT. V gene TRBV5-1 combines with J gene TRBJ1-4; D is uncertain. This CDR3 has 11 residues. In germline, CDR1 is SGHRS, CDR2 YFSETQ. Trimming pared 4 bases from V and 5 bases from J, leaving 3 bases between.

The chain links TRBV6-5 to TRBJ1-1; possibly TRBD1 for D (6 bases). V was cut by 10 bases and J by 3 bases, with 12 bases left in between. CDR1 is MNHEY and CDR2 is SVGAGI in the germline V gene. The CDR3 has 12 amino acids. Written as DNA, the CDR3 is TGTGCCACCCACACAGGGCACACTGAAGCTTTCTTT. It yields the protein CATHTGHTEAFF.

CDR3 sequence reads: CASSSGQGHSPLHF. The CDR3 nucleotides read TGTGCCAGCAGCTCCGGACAGGGACATTCACCCCTCCACTTT. This chain uses TRBV7-3 with TRBJ1-6; 8 bases match TRBD1. Germline CDR1 and CDR2: SGHTA and FQGTGA. J lost 8 bases, V lost 4 bases, and 4 bases had no gene match. CDR3 length: 14 residues. The whole variable domain, remainder taken from reference TRBV7-3 and TRBJ1-6, is GAGVSQTPSNKVTEKGKYVELRCDPISGHTALYWYRQSLGQGPEFLIYFQGTGAADDSGLPNDRFFAVRPEGSVSTLKIQRTERGDSAVYLCASSSGQGHSPLHFGNGTRLTVT.

As concerns this clone: The junction shows a germline mismatch at one end, possibly a read error. This sequence joins TRBV27 and TRBJ2-1; perhaps TRBD2 as D (5 bases). Germline V gene data show CDR1 as MNHEY and CDR2 as SMNVEV (reference sequence). The CDR3 is made up of 16 amino acids. In DNA form, the CDR3 reads TGTGCCAGCAGTTTCATGAGGACTCTATCCTACAATGGGCAGTTCTTC. Protein product: CASSFMRTLSYNGQFF.

The chain couples TRBV29-1 to TRBJ2-7; 9 positions match TRBD1. The CDR3 contains 13 residues. Germline V CDR1 and CDR2: SQVTM, ANQGSEA. The junction had 9 bases not matched to a gene; V was cut back by 6 bases and J by 6 bases. The chain's CDR3 is CSVTGPTGGEQYF. CDR3 DNA: TGCAGCGTGACAGGGCCGACAGGGGGCGAGCAGTACTTC.

The CDR3 nucleotides read TGTGCCAGCAGTCTAGGGTCGAACACCGGGGAGCTGTTTTTT. This translates into CASSLGSNTGELFF. J is TRBJ2-2 and V is TRBV27; no clear D gene. Trimming took off 5 bases at V and 0 bases at J, with 7 bases between the two ends. Per germline, CDR1 MNHEY and CDR2 SMNVEV (reference sequence). The CDR3 runs to 14 residues.

This clone was recorded only once. The V and J genes are TRBV10-3 and TRBJ2-2; TRBD1 agrees at 8 bases. CDR3 size: 14 residues. CDR1 ENHRY and CDR2 SYGVKD come from the germline V gene. Trimming took 6 bases from V and 5 from J; bases not matched to a gene: 5. CDR3 region: CAIRGTGVTGELFF. DNA of the CDR3: TGTGCCATCAGAGGGACAGGCGTGACCGGGGAGCTGTTTTTT.

The V call is TRBV27, the J call TRBJ2-2; a weak D match, TRBD2 (6 bases). The CDR3 length is 14 residues. V was pared by 3 bases and J by 3 bases, with 8 bases between. Germline V CDR1 and CDR2: MNHEY, SMNVEV (reference sequence). CDR3 DNA: TGTGCCAGCAGTTTGGGACTTCACACCGGGGAGCTGTTTTTT. Residues: CASSLGLHTGELFF.

The rearrangement links TRBV12-3 or TRBV12-4 to TRBJ2-1; D uncertain. CDR3 length: 12 residues. Deletions cut 7 bases from V and 9 bases from J, with 13 bases between. Here the CDR3 DNA reads TGTGCCAGCAAGTTCGGTTTAGGTGAGCAGTTCTTC. Its translation: CASKFGLGEQFF.

J is TRBJ1-2 and V is TRBV14, with TRBD1 matching over 8 bases. Germline V gene sequence: CDR1 SGHDN, CDR2 FVKESK. The V and J ends lost 4 bases and 0 bases, in that order; junction bases with no gene match: 10. The CDR3 loop spans 17 amino acids. The CDR3: CASSPRQGKSANYGYTF. The CDR3, as DNA: TGTGCCAGCAGCCCCCGACAGGGGAAATCGGCTAACTATGGCTACACCTTC.

The chain has TRBV4-2 and TRBJ1-4, with D perhaps TRBD1 (5 bases). V gave up 1 base and J gave up 5 bases, with 14 bases separating them. The length of the CDR3 is 16 residues. CDR1 is LGHNA and CDR2 is YNFKEQ in the germline V gene. CDR3 sequence reads: CASSQAAGTANEKLFF. CDR3 bases: TGTGCCAGCAGCCAAGCGGCCGGGACGGCGAATGAAAAACTGTTTTTT.

This chain joins TRBV6-5 and TRBJ1-1; D remains unclear. The CDR3 covers 14 residues. Germline-derived CDR1 and CDR2 are MNHEY and SVGAGI. The ends were cut back, 4 bases at V and 5 bases at J, with 14 bases in the middle. CDR3 protein: CASSSIVYRTEAFF. CDR3 bases: TGTGCCAGCAGTTCTATAGTGTATAGGACTGAAGCTTTCTTT.

The genes are TRBV11-3 and TRBJ2-1, with 9 bases lining up with TRBD1. Germline V gives CDR1 SGHNT, CDR2 YENEEA. V gave up 4 bases and J gave up 5 bases; unmatched junction bases: 6. CDR3 size: 15 residues. The DNA of the CDR3 is TGTGCCAGCAGCTCACCGGGACAGGGTGACAATGAGCAGTTCTTC. Amino acids: CASSSPGQGDNEQFF.

This clone was seen only once. This rearrangement joins TRBV12-3 or TRBV12-4 to TRBJ2-7; D is undetermined. The V and J ends lost 2 bases and 11 bases respectively, with 13 bases between them. The CDR3 loop spans 12 amino acids. CDR3 nucleotides: TGTGCCAGCAGTTTATCAGGTCCTGGCGAGTACTTC. Protein product: CASSLSGPGEYF.

V and J are TRBV6-2 or TRBV6-3 and TRBJ1-1, with D hard to call. V lost 2 bases and J 6 bases, leaving 10 bases between the germline ends. This CDR3 spans 13 amino acids. The germline V gene has CDR1 MNHEY and CDR2 SVGEGT. CDR3 bases: TGTGCCAGCAGTTACCCCGAGGGCCCTGAAGCTTTCTTT. Translating it yields CASSYPEGPEAFF.

V is TRBV3-1 (or the pseudogene TRBV3-2) and J is TRBJ1-1; 9 bases are shared with TRBD1. The length of the CDR3 is 14 residues. After removal of 3 bases from V and 4 bases from J, the junction contained 3 bases not matched to a gene. Germline V gene sequence: CDR1 LGHDT, CDR2 YNNKEL (reference sequence). CDR3 nucleotide sequence: TGTGCCAGCAGCCAGCGACAGGGGGTCACTGAAGCTTTCTTT. Encoded protein: CASSQRQGVTEAFF.

The V call is TRBV7-9, the J call TRBJ1-5, with 8 bases that match TRBD1. Trimming removed 5 bases from V and 1 base from J; junction bases left unmatched: 4. The CDR3 has 15 residues. Germline CDR1 and CDR2: SEHNR and FQNEAQ (reference sequence). CDR3: CASSHGQGSNQPQHF. CDR3 nucleotides: TGTGCCAGCAGCCACGGACAGGGAAGCAATCAGCCCCAGCATTTT.